A single sample is the source of the 32 T cell receptor beta chains below, sequenced in a study of a mutant IDH1 vaccine in newly diagnosed glioma. Noted time point: week 23, last vaccination. Every vaccination contained 300 ug of the mutant IDH1 20-mer peptide and was paired with topical imiquimod. Their specific antigens are unknown. Using immunoSEQ multiplex PCR, the repertoire was profiled, and TCRdb retains in-frame clones only, with some absent. The sample includes more than 25,000 clones, roughly 90% of them seen just once. The source was PBMCs, collected from a glioma patient whose treatment included an IDH1 peptide vaccine. The receptor source for this set is a middle-aged man with glioma.

The chain couples TRBV4-2 to TRBJ2-1; D may be TRBD2 (6 bases). The V gene's germline CDR1 is LGHNA and CDR2 YNFKEQ. CDR3 length: 16 residues. V dropped 1 base and J dropped 9 bases, with 19 bases sitting between them. The CDR3 sequence is CASSQVLSRGSGEQFF. The CDR3 DNA reads TGTGCCAGCAGCCAAGTTTTGAGCCGGGGGTCCGGTGAGCAGTTCTTC.

This clone was seen a single time. The V gene is TRBV6-1, the J gene TRBJ2-7; TRBD1 matches at 10 bases. V shed 1 base and J 3 bases; nucleotides not matched to a gene: 6. The CDR3 covers 16 residues. Germline V gene lookup returns CDR1 MNHNS and CDR2 SASEGT. The CDR3 DNA reads TGTGCCAGCAGTGAAGGTAGACAGGGGGCTCACTACGAGCAGTACTTC. Protein product: CASSEGRQGAHYEQYF.

The rearrangement joins TRBV18 to TRBJ2-3; D perhaps matches TRBD1 (5 bases). Germline values: CDR1 KGHSH, CDR2 LQKENI. This CDR3 contains 16 residues. Trimming took 5 bases from V and 4 from J, leaving 19 bases between them. In DNA form, the CDR3 reads TGTGCCAGCTCATCAGGGATTGGACAAGGAGCAGATACGCAGTATTTT. It codes for CASSSGIGQGADTQYF.

The chain uses TRBV11-2 and TRBJ2-3; D tentatively fits TRBD1 or TRBD2 (6 bases each). The V end was cut by 5 bases, the J end by 1 base, with 22 bases between. The CDR3 length is 18 residues. Germline V gene lookup returns CDR1 SGHAT and CDR2 FQNNGV. The CDR3 sequence is CASSHITGARDRTDTQYF. The DNA for the CDR3 is TGTGCCAGCAGCCATATTACGGGGGCCCGGGACCGCACAGATACGCAGTATTTT.

The chain uses TRBV5-5 and TRBJ2-7; D perhaps matches TRBD1 (6 bases). The germline V gene encodes CDR1 SGHKS and CDR2 YYEKEE (reference sequence). Trimming stripped 2 bases from V and 3 bases from J, with 9 bases between. The CDR3 runs to 13 residues. Written as DNA, the CDR3 is TGTGCCAGCAGCTTCGGCAGGGGCTACGAGCAGTACTTC. Protein: CASSFGRGYEQYF.

A few counts support this clone. V usage is TRBV10-3 and J usage is TRBJ2-1; the match to TRBD2 covers 8 bases. Germline loops: CDR1 ENHRY, CDR2 SYGVKD. The CDR3 runs 15 residues. V was pared by 6 bases and J by 0 bases, with 4 bases of the junction left unmatched. CDR3 sequence (DNA): TGTGCCATCAGGGACAGCGGGGGCTCCTACAATGAGCAGTTCTTC. Its protein product is CAIRDSGGSYNEQFF.

The chain employs TRBV19 and TRBJ1-5; tentative D call: TRBD1 (6 bases). The CDR3 is 16 amino acids. Germline V gene sequence: CDR1 LNHDA, CDR2 SQIVND (reference sequence). V was trimmed by 6 bases and J by 8 bases, leaving 23 bases between them. The CDR3 spells CASSKPPGHSIEPQHF. The CDR3 DNA reads TGTGCCAGTAGCAAGCCTCCGGGACATTCGATAGAGCCCCAGCATTTT. Filled out from reference TRBV19 and TRBJ1-5, the complete variable domain reads DGGITQSPKYLFRKEGQNVTLSCEQNLNHDAMYWYRQDPGQGLRLIYYSQIVNDFQKGDIAEGYSVSREKKESFPLTVTSAQKNPTAFYLCASSKPPGHSIEPQHFGDGTRLSIL.

This clone was seen just once. The chain has TRBV28 and TRBJ2-3; D ambiguous. Trimming stripped 8 bases from V and 4 bases from J, with 13 bases between. This CDR3 comprises 13 residues. CDR1 and CDR2 from the germline V gene are MDHEN and SYDVKM. CDR3 region: CASQENSADTQYF. The CDR3 coding sequence is TGTGCCAGCCAGGAGAATAGTGCAGATACGCAGTATTTT. Complete variable domain (other parts from reference TRBV28 and TRBJ2-3): DVKVTQSSRYLVKRTGEKVFLECVQDMDHENMFWYRQDPGLGLRLIYFSYDVKMKEKGDIPEGYSVSREKKERFSLILESASTNQTSMYLCASQENSADTQYFGPGTRLTVL.

The chain combines TRBV6-5 with TRBJ1-3; D remains ambiguous. The CDR3 runs 14 residues. Germline V lookup: CDR1 MNHEY, CDR2 SVGAGI. Trimming pared 5 bases from V and 0 bases from J, leaving 8 bases between. The CDR3 protein is CASSASNSGNTIYF. The CDR3 coding sequence is TGTGCCAGCAGTGCCAGCAACTCTGGAAACACCATATATTTT.

This clone appeared a few times. The CDR3: CATSRDAGGADTQYF. CDR3 DNA sequence: TGTGCCACCAGCAGAGATGCGGGAGGGGCAGATACGCAGTATTTT. This chain connects TRBV15 to TRBJ2-3, with 9 bases that match TRBD2. The CDR3 runs 15 residues. From germline, CDR1 is LNHNV and CDR2 YYDKDF (reference sequence). V was clipped by 0 bases and J by 4 bases; unmatched bases: 2.

This sequence joins TRBV5-4 and TRBJ2-7, with TRBD1 identical over 8 bases. V lost 4 bases and J lost 8; bases outside the gene matches: 14. Germline V gene data show CDR1 as SGHNT and CDR2 as YYREEE (reference sequence). The CDR3 totals 15 residues. CDR3 residues: CASSPDRGSPAQQYF. The DNA for the CDR3 is TGTGCCAGCAGCCCAGACAGGGGCTCCCCTGCACAGCAGTACTTC.

Worth noting for this clone: An end of the junction differs from the germline gene, which may be a read error. The V call is TRBV29-1, the J call TRBJ2-5; possibly TRBD2 for D (7 bases). The CDR3 runs to 13 residues. The germline gives CDR1 SQVTM, CDR2 ANQGSEA. The CDR3 here is CGGAVGDLETQYF. Written as DNA, the CDR3 is TGTGGGGGGGCGGTTGGGGATCTGGAGACCCAGTACTTC. Using reference TRBV29-1 and TRBJ2-5 for the parts outside the CDR3, the full variable domain is SAVISQKPSRDICQRGTSLTIQCQVDSQVTMMFWYRQQPGQSLTLIATANQGSEATYESGFVIDKFPISRPNLTFSTLTVSNMSPEDSSIYLCGGAVGDLETQYFGPGTRLLVL.

V is TRBV6-5 and J is TRBJ1-4, with 7 bases matching TRBD1. Germline-derived CDR1 and CDR2 are MNHEY and SVGAGI. This CDR3 has 14 amino acids. After removal of 4 bases from V and 5 bases from J, the junction contained 4 bases not matched to a gene. The CDR3, as DNA: TGTGCCAGCAGTTGGGACAGCCGAAATGAAAAACTGTTTTTT. It encodes CASSWDSRNEKLFF.

This chain uses TRBV2 with TRBJ2-2; D call uncertain. Looked up from germline, CDR1 is SNHLY and CDR2 is FYNNEI. The CDR3 contains 13 residues. V was cut by 4 bases and J by 6 bases, with 9 bases left in between. The CDR3 loop reads CASSASLPGELFF. The DNA for the CDR3 is TGTGCCAGCAGTGCTAGTCTCCCCGGGGAGCTGTTTTTT.

The chain recombines TRBV6-5 with TRBJ2-7; unclear D gene. V was shortened by 2 bases and J by 3 bases, with 11 bases between the two germline ends. Germline V CDR1 and CDR2: MNHEY, SVGAGI. CDR3 length: 14 residues. CDR3 in DNA: TGTGCCAGCAGTTACGACCCTGAGTACTACGAGCAGTACTTC. Protein: CASSYDPEYYEQYF.

The V gene is TRBV2, the J gene TRBJ2-7, with no clear D. This CDR3 contains 12 residues. Trimming stripped 5 bases from V and 0 bases from J, with 5 bases between. Germline values: CDR1 SNHLY, CDR2 FYNNEI. CDR3 DNA sequence: TGTGCCAGCAGTTATAGCTCCTACGAGCAGTACTTC. Amino acid sequence: CASSYSSYEQYF. The full variable domain, in which reference TRBV2 and TRBJ2-7 provide the parts outside the CDR3, is EPEVTQTPSHQVTQMGQEVILRCVPISNHLYFYWYRQILGQKVEFLVSFYNNEISEKSEIFDDQFSVERPDGSNFTLKIRSTKLEDSAMYFCASSYSSYEQYFGPGTRLTVT.

The chain combines TRBV11-1 with TRBJ2-5; D may correspond to TRBD1 or TRBD2 (5 bases each). Trimming cost V 5 bases and J 1 base, with 14 bases left between them. The CDR3 has 15 residues. Germline values: CDR1 SGHAT, CDR2 FQDESV (reference sequence). CDR3 nucleotides: TGTGCCAGCAGCGGGGGTACGAGGGCCCAAGAGACCCAGTACTTC. Its translation: CASSGGTRAQETQYF.

This chain connects TRBV10-2 to TRBJ1-1; a possible D gene is TRBD1 (5 bases). The CDR3 covers 14 residues. V was shortened by 3 bases and J by 0 bases, with 8 bases between the two germline ends. Germline V gene data show CDR1 as WSHSY and CDR2 as SAAADI. This chain's CDR3 is CASSDIRVNTEAFF. CDR3 bases: TGCGCCAGCAGTGACATCAGGGTGAACACTGAAGCTTTCTTT.

The DNA of the CDR3 is TGTGCCAGTACGTTGTCCGGACAGGGGGCCTACGAGCAGTACTTC. Its protein is CASTLSGQGAYEQYF. The chain links TRBV19 to TRBJ2-7; 10 bases match TRBD1. The V and J ends lost 7 bases and 2 bases, in that order; junction bases with no gene match: 8. The CDR3 spans 15 residues. CDR1 and CDR2 (germline): LNHDA, SQIVND (reference sequence).

The gene calls are TRBV27 and TRBJ2-7, with D tentatively TRBD1 or TRBD2 (5 bases each). The CDR3 runs 16 residues. The ends were cut back, 5 bases at V and 2 bases at J, with 19 bases in the middle. The germline CDR1 and CDR2 sequences are MNHEY and SMNVEV (reference sequence). The CDR3 sequence is CASSPSTGPLTYEQYV. CDR3 DNA: TGTGCCAGCAGTCCTTCGACGGGGCCTTTGACCTACGAGCAGTACGTC.

The chain employs TRBV27 and TRBJ1-6; D not resolved. V was pared by 2 bases and J by 7 bases, with 6 bases between. This CDR3 spans 13 amino acids. From germline, CDR1 is MNHEY and CDR2 SMNVEV (reference sequence). The CDR3 DNA reads as TGTGCCAGCAGTTTAGTCCGAAATTCACCCCTCCACTTT. Protein sequence: CASSLVRNSPLHF.

The chain employs TRBV6-1 and TRBJ1-2; 10 nucleotides align to TRBD1. The CDR3 has 14 residues. Trimming cost V 6 bases and J 6 bases; bases outside gene matches: 7. From germline, CDR1 is MNHNS and CDR2 SASEGT. The CDR3 DNA sequence: TGTGCCAGCAGCCGGGACAGGGGACATCATGGCTACACCTTC. Its translation: CASSRDRGHHGYTF.

This chain connects TRBV5-6 to TRBJ2-1; TRBD2 might be the D (6 bases). V lost 3 bases, J lost 3 bases, and 13 bases lay in between. The CDR3 covers 15 residues. Germline V gene data show CDR1 as SGHDT and CDR2 as YYEEEE. The CDR3 is CASSSGAGFYNEQFF. CDR3 nucleotide sequence: TGTGCCAGCAGCTCAGGCGCGGGGTTCTACAATGAGCAGTTCTTC.

This rearrangement joins TRBV19 to TRBJ2-1; weak D call: TRBD2 (6 bases). CDR1 is LNHDA, CDR2 SQIVND, per germline (reference sequence). This CDR3 is 15 amino acids long. V dropped 5 bases and J dropped 0 bases, with 11 bases sitting between them. The CDR3 DNA follows: TGTGCCAGTAGTCTGGCGGGGCACTCCTACAATGAGCAGTTCTTC. Protein sequence: CASSLAGHSYNEQFF.

The CDR3, as DNA: TGCGCCAGCAGCCAAGCGGTTGGGACAGGGGGCGAAAAACTGTTTTTT. It specifies CASSQAVGTGGEKLFF. The chain uses TRBV4-3 and TRBJ1-4; 12 positions agree with TRBD1. Germline V gene data show CDR1 as LGHNA and CDR2 as YSLEER. The length of the CDR3 is 16 residues. The V and J ends lost 1 base and 8 bases, in that order; junction bases with no gene match: 5.

Concerning this clone: Other DNA sequences in the sample encode the same CDR3. The chain has TRBV2 and TRBJ1-2, with 10 nucleotides matching TRBD1. The CDR3 is 15 residues long. Germline V CDR1 and CDR2: SNHLY, FYNNEI. Trimming at V came to 6 bases and at J to 2 bases, leaving 6 bases not matched to a gene. Here the CDR3 DNA reads TGTGCCAGCAGGGGTAGGGGACAGGGGAACTATGGCTACACCTTC. Translation: CASRGRGQGNYGYTF. Combining the CDR3 with reference TRBV2 and TRBJ1-2 gives the whole variable domain EPEVTQTPSHQVTQMGQEVILRCVPISNHLYFYWYRQILGQKVEFLVSFYNNEISEKSEIFDDQFSVERPDGSNFTLKIRSTKLEDSAMYFCASRGRGQGNYGYTFGSGTRLTVV.

The CDR3 coding sequence is TGTGCCTGGAAAGTCTGGCTGCCGAGCACAGATACGCAGTATTTT. As protein: CAWKVWLPSTDTQYF. This sequence joins TRBV30 and TRBJ2-3; D call uncertain. Germline V gene data show CDR1 as GTSNPN and CDR2 as SVGIG (reference sequence). This CDR3 comprises 15 residues. Trimming left V 4 bases short and J 0 bases short, with 14 bases between.

This chain connects TRBV28 to TRBJ2-6, with D possibly being TRBD1 (6 bases). Germline CDR1 MDHEN, CDR2 SYDVKM. The V and J ends lost 4 bases and 4 bases respectively, with 14 bases between them. This CDR3 has 16 amino acids. CDR3 bases: TGTGCCAGCAGTTCGGCAGGGGTCGGAGGGGCCAACGTCCTGACTTTC. This translates into CASSSAGVGGANVLTF.

The chain is built from TRBV7-9 and TRBJ1-2, with D unresolved. There are 14 residues in the CDR3. Germline CDR1 and CDR2: SEHNR and FQNEAQ (reference sequence). V lost 1 base and J lost 2, with 8 bases in between. CDR3 sequence (DNA): TGTGCCAGCAGCTTAGGTCTAGGGAACTATGGCTACACCTTC. Translating gives CASSLGLGNYGYTF.

The chain combines TRBV5-4 with TRBJ2-7; perhaps TRBD1 as D (6 bases). CDR3 length: 13 amino acids. V shed 9 bases and J shed 3 bases, with 16 bases lying between them. From germline, CDR1 is SGHNT and CDR2 YYREEE (reference sequence). In DNA, the CDR3 is TGTGCCACCGGAGGACAGCCAAACTACGAGCAGTACTTC. Protein sequence: CATGGQPNYEQYF.

V usage is TRBV5-1 and J usage is TRBJ1-6; no clear D gene. Trimming stripped 2 bases from V and 7 bases from J, with 10 bases between. The germline gives CDR1 SGHRS, CDR2 YFSETQ. The length of the CDR3 is 14 residues. CDR3 sequence reads: CASSLGTENSPLHF. CDR3 nucleotides: TGCGCCAGCAGCTTAGGCACTGAAAATTCACCCCTCCACTTT.

V is TRBV30 and J is TRBJ2-7, with D perhaps assigned TRBD1 or TRBD2 (6 bases each). The CDR3 totals 11 residues. Germline CDR1 is GTSNPN and CDR2 is SVGIG (reference sequence). V lost 4 bases to trimming and J lost 8 bases, with 12 bases between them. CDR3 DNA sequence: TGTGCCTGGACCACCGGGGGCAAGCAGTACGTC. Protein: CAWTTGGKQYV.